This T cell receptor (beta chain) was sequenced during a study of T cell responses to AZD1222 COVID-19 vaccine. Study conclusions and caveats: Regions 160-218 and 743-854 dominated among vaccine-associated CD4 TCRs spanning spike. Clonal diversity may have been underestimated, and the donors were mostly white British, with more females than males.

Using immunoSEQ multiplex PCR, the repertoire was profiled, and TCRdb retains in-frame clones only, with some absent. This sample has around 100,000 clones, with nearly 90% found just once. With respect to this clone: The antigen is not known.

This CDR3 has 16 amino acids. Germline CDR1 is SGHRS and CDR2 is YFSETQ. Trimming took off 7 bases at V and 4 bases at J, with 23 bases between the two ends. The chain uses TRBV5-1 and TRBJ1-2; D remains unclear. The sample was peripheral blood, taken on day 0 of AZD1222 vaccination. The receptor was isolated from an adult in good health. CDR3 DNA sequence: TGCGCCAGCCGACCGGAGCAGACTATTCTCGGCTATGGCTACACCTTC. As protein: CASRPEQTILGYGYTF.